This entry lists 28 T cell receptor beta chains sequenced from one sample in a study of neurological immune-mediated disorders. The time point is: technical triplicate 3. TCRdb processed the 5' RACE reads anew with MiXCR; each CDR3 protein has one entry. The sample consists of under 45,000 distinct CDR3 sequences, roughly 21% of them appearing once. Sequencing was carried out using PBMCs. Receptors originate from a man aged 60-69 years with HTLV-1-associated myelopathy (HAM/TSP).

In this sample, this clonotype turned up many times. V is TRBV4-1 and J is TRBJ2-7; 11 bases are shared with TRBD2. V lost 1 base to trimming and J lost 3 bases; unmatched junction nucleotides: 14. The CDR3 spans 19 residues. Germline-derived CDR1 and CDR2 are MGHRA and YSYEKL. In DNA, the CDR3 is TGCGCCAGCAGCCAAGGTTTGTTTGGTATGGGGACTAGCGGCTACGAGCAGTACTTC. Its protein is CASSQGLFGMGTSGYEQYF.

This clonotype came up many times. V gene TRBV5-1 combines with J gene TRBJ2-2; 13 bases fit TRBD2. V gave up 4 bases and J gave up 4 bases; unmatched junction bases: 7. CDR1 is SGHRS and CDR2 is YFSETQ in the germline V gene. The CDR3 runs to 17 residues. The CDR3 reads CASSTGLAGVGTGELFF. The CDR3 DNA sequence: TGCGCCAGCAGCACTGGACTAGCGGGAGTCGGCACCGGGGAGCTGTTTTTT.

This clonotype was seen ten or more times. This chain links TRBV12-3 or TRBV12-4 with TRBJ2-1; tentative D call: TRBD2 (5 bases). V gave up 4 bases and J gave up 8 bases, with 15 bases separating them. There are 14 residues in the CDR3. As DNA, the CDR3 is TGTGCCAGCAGTTGGTCCGGGAAGGACGATGAGCAGTTCTTC. Translated: CASSWSGKDDEQFF.

This clonotype has ten or more counts. V and J are TRBV5-1 and TRBJ2-7; no reliable D call. CDR1 and CDR2 (germline): SGHRS, YFSETQ. The CDR3 is 18 residues long. The V end lost 3 bases, the J end lost 0 bases, and 22 bases lay between the germline ends. In DNA form, the CDR3 reads TGCGCCAGCAGCTGGAAGGCAGGCCCTGACGGTTACTCCTACGAGCAGTACTTC. Its protein product is CASSWKAGPDGYSYEQYF.

This clonotype was detected ten times or more. This chain joins TRBV5-5 and TRBJ2-5; D is unresolved. Deletions cut 6 bases from V and 3 bases from J, with 6 bases between. The CDR3 has 11 residues. Germline V gene lookup returns CDR1 SGHKS and CDR2 YYEKEE (reference sequence). CDR3 region: CASKAEETQYF. For the CDR3, the DNA is TGTGCCAGCAAGGCGGAAGAGACCCAGTACTTC.

This clonotype was observed many times. The chain is built from TRBV2 and TRBJ2-7, with TRBD1 matching 7 bases. V shed 8 bases, J shed 3 bases, and the junction held 13 bases outside the gene matches. The germline gives CDR1 SNHLY, CDR2 FYNNEI. The CDR3 consists of 15 residues. As DNA, the CDR3 is TGTGCCAGCGAGCGGACAGGCGACAACCGCTACGAGCAGTACTTC. Translated: CASERTGDNRYEQYF.

The rearrangement links TRBV29-1 to TRBJ2-1; D gene uncertain. This CDR3 is built from 15 residues. V was pared by 0 bases and J by 8 bases, with 17 bases between. The V gene's germline CDR1 is SQVTM and CDR2 ANQGSEA. CDR3 amino acids: CSVEDRKLRNDEQFF. The CDR3 nucleotides read TGCAGCGTTGAAGATCGGAAACTACGTAACGATGAGCAGTTCTTC.

This clonotype came up many times. V and J are TRBV29-1 and TRBJ2-1; 10 bases agree with TRBD1. Germline CDR1 SQVTM, CDR2 ANQGSEA. The CDR3 runs to 14 residues. Unmatched junction bases numbered 11, after V lost 6 bases and J lost 9 bases. CDR3 region: CSVIRDRGGPEQFF. Here the CDR3 DNA reads TGCAGCGTCATCCGGGACAGGGGAGGCCCTGAGCAGTTCTTC.

Ten or more counts support this clonotype. The J gene is TRBJ2-5, the V gene TRBV5-5; 7 nucleotides line up with TRBD1. CDR1 is SGHKS and CDR2 is YYEKEE in the germline V gene (reference sequence). Trimming took 2 bases from V and 5 from J; bases not matched to a gene: 3. The CDR3 contains 13 residues. Written as DNA, the CDR3 is TGTGCCAGCAGCTTTGGGACAGCGGAGACCCAGTACTTC. It translates to CASSFGTAETQYF.

This clonotype was seen at least ten times. V and J are TRBV5-1 and TRBJ1-1; D remains unclear. CDR1 SGHRS and CDR2 YFSETQ come from the germline V gene. The CDR3 is 13 amino acids. The V gene lost 4 bases and the J gene lost 3 bases, with 10 bases spanning the gap. The CDR3 loop reads CASSQMADTEAFF. The CDR3, as DNA: TGCGCCAGCAGCCAGATGGCGGACACTGAAGCTTTCTTT.

This clonotype is medium-sized (0.01 to 0.1%) within its sample. The junction shows a germline mismatch at one end, possibly a read error. The chain couples TRBV5-1 to TRBJ2-1; 9 positions agree with TRBD2. The CDR3 extends over 15 amino acids. Germline CDR1 reads SGHRS; CDR2 reads YFSETQ. CDR3 nucleotide sequence: TGCGCCAGCAGCTGGGGGGCTAGCGGGATTAATGACCAGTTCTTC. Translated: CASSWGASGINDQFF.

In its sample, this clonotype was seen many times. The chain couples TRBV20-1 to TRBJ2-2; 8 bases align to TRBD1. CDR3 length: 14 amino acids. V gave up 6 bases and J gave up 3 bases; unmatched junction bases: 6. Germline CDR1 is DFQATT and CDR2 is SNEGSKA (reference sequence). CDR3 DNA sequence: TGCAGTGCATCGGACAGGGAGGACACCGGGGAGCTGTTTTTT. Translation gives CSASDREDTGELFF.

In this sample, this clonotype turned up many times. The rearrangement links TRBV5-1 to TRBJ2-5; D is possibly TRBD1 or TRBD2 (5 bases each). The CDR3 length is 15 residues. The germline V gene has CDR1 SGHRS and CDR2 YFSETQ. The V gene lost 3 bases and the J gene lost 1 base, with 13 bases spanning the gap. The CDR3 reads CASSSLPGTQETQYF. For the CDR3, the DNA is TGCGCCAGCAGCTCACTCCCCGGGACCCAAGAGACCCAGTACTTC.

This clonotype was found many times. The chain joins TRBV20-1 to TRBJ2-7, with 12 bases that match TRBD2. In germline, CDR1 is DFQATT, CDR2 SNEGSKA (reference sequence). Unmatched junction bases numbered 8, after V lost 6 bases and J lost 2 bases. This CDR3 is 15 amino acids long. This CDR3 reads CSAWSASGRAYEQYF. The CDR3, as DNA: TGCAGTGCCTGGAGCGCTAGCGGGAGGGCCTACGAGCAGTACTTC.

This clonotype has at least ten counts. This rearrangement joins TRBV27 to TRBJ2-1, with D possibly TRBD2 on 5 matching bases. V gave up 9 bases and J gave up 3 bases, with 15 bases separating them. The germline V gene has CDR1 MNHEY and CDR2 SMNVEV (reference sequence). The CDR3 has 14 amino acids. This CDR3 is CASQRPGYYNEQFF. The CDR3 DNA reads as TGTGCCAGTCAGAGGCCGGGGTACTACAATGAGCAGTTCTTC.

At least ten counts were recorded for this clonotype. The V and J genes are TRBV20-1 and TRBJ1-1, with D uncertain. The CDR3 has 16 residues. V was clipped by 2 bases and J by 0 bases, with 16 bases between them. Per germline, CDR1 DFQATT and CDR2 SNEGSKA (reference sequence). The CDR3 protein is CSARPGSPGMNTEAFF. The CDR3, as DNA: TGCAGTGCTAGACCCGGAAGTCCCGGTATGAACACTGAAGCTTTCTTT.

This clonotype was detected many times. The chain uses TRBV29-1 and TRBJ2-5; the match to TRBD1 covers 9 bases. The CDR3 runs 13 residues. Germline loops: CDR1 SQVTM, CDR2 ANQGSEA. V lost 3 bases and J lost 5; bases outside the gene matches: 4. The CDR3 spells CSVEGQGKETQYF. The CDR3 DNA reads TGCAGCGTTGAGGGACAGGGAAAGGAGACCCAGTACTTC.

Ten or more counts support this clonotype. In DNA, the CDR3 is TGTGCCAGCAGTTTAAGTGGGTACTCCTACGAGCAGTACTTC. Translated: CASSLSGYSYEQYF. This chain links TRBV12-3 or TRBV12-4 with TRBJ2-7; unclear D gene. The germline V and J ends were trimmed by 2 bases and 0 bases, with 8 bases remaining between them. The CDR3 covers 14 residues.

CDR3 region: CASFGTSGRWTGELFF. CDR3 DNA: TGTGCCAGTTTTGGGACTAGCGGGAGGTGGACCGGGGAGCTGTTTTTT. This sequence joins TRBV19 and TRBJ2-2; 15 positions agree with TRBD2. Germline assignment: CDR1 LNHDA and CDR2 SQIVND (reference sequence). J lost 5 bases, V lost 8 bases, and 6 bases had no gene match. The CDR3 consists of 16 residues.

This clonotype counts as medium-sized. The rearrangement links TRBV20-1 to TRBJ2-5, with 9 bases identical to TRBD1. The CDR3 is made up of 13 amino acids. J gave up 4 bases and V 8 bases, and 8 bases lay outside the gene matches. Germline V CDR1 and CDR2: DFQATT, SNEGSKA (reference sequence). The CDR3 reads CSTIQGAGETQYF. CDR3 in DNA: TGCAGTACTATACAGGGGGCAGGAGAGACCCAGTACTTC.

This clonotype showed up many times. The chain employs TRBV7-8 and TRBJ1-1; 7 nucleotides line up with TRBD1. The CDR3 loop spans 13 amino acids. Germline lookup yields CDR1 SGHVS and CDR2 FQNEAQ. J was trimmed by 3 bases and V by 6 bases; bases with no gene match: 4. The CDR3 DNA sequence: TGTGCCAGCAGTGACAGGGTCGACACTGAAGCTTTCTTT. Its translation is CASSDRVDTEAFF. Supplemented by reference TRBV7-8 and TRBJ1-1, the full variable domain reads GAGVSQSPRYKVAKRGQDVALRCDPISGHVSLFWYQQALGQGPEFLTYFQNEAQLDKSGLPSDRFFAERPEGSVSTLKIQRTQQEDSAVYLCASSDRVDTEAFFGQGTRLTVV.

This clonotype was counted many times. The CDR3 DNA follows: TGTGCCAGCAGCTGGGGACAGGGGAAGGGCAGCCCAGATACGCAGTATTTT. Its translation: CASSWGQGKGSPDTQYF. This rearrangement joins TRBV7-2 to TRBJ2-3, with 10 nucleotides matching TRBD1. The CDR3 has 17 amino acids. The junction had 11 bases not matched to a gene; V was cut back by 4 bases and J by 4 bases. The germline V gene encodes CDR1 SGHTA and CDR2 FQGNSA.

The rearrangement joins TRBV6-5 to TRBJ2-3; no clear D gene. The germline gives CDR1 MNHEY, CDR2 SVGAGI. CDR3 length equals 14 residues. Trimming took off 5 bases at V and 2 bases at J, with 11 bases between the two ends. The CDR3 sequence: CASSRGRDTDTQYF. The CDR3 coding sequence is TGTGCCAGCAGTCGAGGACGCGACACAGATACGCAGTATTTT.

This clonotype came up many times. V usage is TRBV5-8 and J usage is TRBJ2-1; a weak D match, TRBD2 (5 bases). The ends were cut back, 2 bases at V and 8 bases at J, with 14 bases in the middle. Germline CDR1 SGHTS, CDR2 YDEGEE. This CDR3 comprises 14 residues. The CDR3 loop is CASSFPEGPHEQFF. For the CDR3, the DNA is TGTGCCAGCAGCTTTCCCGAGGGCCCGCATGAGCAGTTCTTC.

This clonotype is judged medium-sized (0.01 to 0.1%). CDR3 protein: CASGPRETEAFF. The CDR3 DNA sequence: TGTGCTAGTGGCCCCAGGGAAACTGAAGCTTTCTTT. V and J are TRBV12-5 and TRBJ1-1; D possibly corresponds to TRBD1 (5 bases). V lost 6 bases, J lost 5 bases, and 10 bases lay in between. Germline V gene data show CDR1 as LGHNT and CDR2 as FRNRAP. The CDR3 runs 12 residues.

In this sample, this clonotype turned up many times. This chain uses TRBV7-2 with TRBJ2-1; 9 nucleotides align to TRBD2. Germline CDR1 reads SGHTA; CDR2 reads FQGNSA. The V gene end was trimmed by 3 bases and the J gene end by 9 bases; junction bases not matched to a gene: 9. The CDR3 has 15 amino acids. CDR3 sequence: CASSLGTSLWGEQFF. The CDR3 DNA is TGTGCCAGCAGCTTGGGGACTAGCCTTTGGGGTGAGCAGTTCTTC.

A note on this clonotype: It may be a read error: a sequence one base away is much more abundant. The chain recombines TRBV29-1 with TRBJ2-5; no firm D call. The CDR3 has 13 residues. Germline CDR1 and CDR2: SQVTM and ANQGSEA. CDR3 sequence: CSVEVGNEETKYF. The CDR3 coding sequence is TGCAGCGTTGAAGTAGGGAACGAAGAGACCAAGTACTTC.

This clonotype was counted ten times or more. The chain joins TRBV3-1 to TRBJ1-4; D is unresolved. V lost 2 bases to trimming and J lost 7 bases, with 8 bases between them. The germline V gene has CDR1 LGHDT and CDR2 YNNKEL (reference sequence). CDR3 length: 13 residues. The CDR3 is CASSQTGSEKLFF. The CDR3 DNA reads TGTGCCAGCAGCCAAACGGGGAGTGAAAAACTGTTTTTT.